This section outlines one T cell receptor (beta chain) sequence together with its context. The antigen is unknown. A clone one base away is much larger, so this may be a read error. The CDR3 sequence is 14 residues long. The germline V gene encodes CDR1 SGHTA and CDR2 FQGNSA. After removal of 4 bases from V and 10 bases from J, the junction contained 10 bases not matched to a gene. TCRdb called the 5' RACE reads again in MiXCR, with one record for every CDR3 protein. The sample records approximately 150,000 distinct CDR3 sequences, approximately 4% being singletons. The sample is drawn from a study of identical twins. All of the donors were Caucasians in good health. General study points: Excess low generation probability was seen in twin-shared out-of-frame alpha sequences. Beta out-of-frame sequences displayed a weaker excess of sharing between twins.

The V and J genes are TRBV7-2 and TRBJ2-7; 10 bases are shared with TRBD2. Sequenced: memory T cells sorted from blood. The receptor's source is a man aged 18 to 35 in good health. Written as DNA, the CDR3 is TGTGCCAGCAGCTCAGCGGGAGGGCCCTCCGATCAGTACTTC. Translation gives CASSSAGGPSDQYF. The variable domain in full, with the rest retrieved from reference TRBV7-2 and TRBJ2-7, is GAGVSQSPSNKVTEKGKDVELRCDPISGHTALYWYRQSLGQGLEFLIYFQGNSAPDKSGLPSDRFSAERTGGSVSTLTIQRTQQEDSAVYLCASSSAGGPSDQYFGPGTRLTVT.